Below are 21 T cell receptor beta chains sequenced from a single sample in a study of T cell repertoires in cytomegalovirus infection. Each CDR3 protein gets one entry after TCRdb re-called the reads with MiXCR. The sample includes under 850,000 distinct CDR3 sequences, around 35% of them seen just once. Their specific antigens are unknown. The material was cultured PBMCs, obtained from culture after CMV antigen stimulation. The origin of the receptors is a human donor in good health (CMV status not recorded). Some clones in this sample may be carry-over from other donors' samples.

This clonotype has a handful of counts. CDR3 sequence: CATGTGYEQYF. Written as DNA, the CDR3 is TGTGCCACGGGGACAGGCTACGAGCAGTACTTC. V is TRBV15 and J is TRBJ2-7; 8 bases align to TRBD1. The CDR3 covers 11 residues. After removal of 9 bases from V and 3 bases from J, the junction contained 1 base not matched to a gene. Germline values: CDR1 LNHNV, CDR2 YYDKDF (reference sequence).

DNA for the CDR3: TGTGCCAGCAGTTTTAGGTTCGGGCGGGGCAATACCGTGGGTACGCAGTATTTT. Protein: CASSFRFGRGNTVGTQYF. V gene TRBV28 combines with J gene TRBJ2-3, with D possibly TRBD2 on 6 matching bases. CDR3 length: 18 amino acids. Germline V CDR1 and CDR2: MDHEN, SYDVKM. Trimming shortened V by 3 bases and J by 8 bases, and 27 bases separated the two germline ends.

The genes are TRBV7-9 and TRBJ1-1; 7 bases are shared with TRBD1. The CDR3 is made up of 19 amino acids. Germline V gene sequence: CDR1 SEHNR, CDR2 FQNEAQ (reference sequence). Trimming at V came to 6 bases and at J to 1 base, leaving 20 bases not matched to a gene. The CDR3 region has the DNA TGTGCCAGCAGACCCTACCGCGTAGACAGGGCGAGGGGGAACACTGAAGCTTTCTTT. Translated: CASRPYRVDRARGNTEAFF.

The rearrangement uses TRBV7-2 and TRBJ2-5, with D possibly TRBD2 on 6 matching bases. The CDR3 runs to 17 residues. Germline V gene sequence: CDR1 SGHTA, CDR2 FQGNSA. V was cut by 5 bases and J by 2 bases, with 21 bases left in between. For the CDR3, the DNA is TGTGCCAGCAGCATCGATGGGGGGATGGGAGTTCAAGAGACCCAGTACTTC. This gives the protein CASSIDGGMGVQETQYF. The whole variable domain, filled in from reference TRBV7-2 and TRBJ2-5, reads GAGVSQSPSNKVTEKGKDVELRCDPISGHTALYWYRQSLGQGLEFLIYFQGNSAPDKSGLPSDRFSAERTGGSVSTLTIQRTQQEDSAVYLCASSIDGGMGVQETQYFGPGTRLLVL.

Many counts were recorded for this clonotype. The V and J genes are TRBV7-2 and TRBJ1-2, with 8 bases identical to TRBD1. The V and J ends lost 0 bases and 6 bases, in that order; junction bases with no gene match: 12. CDR1 and CDR2 from the germline V gene are SGHTA and FQGNSA. The CDR3 consists of 17 residues. The CDR3 DNA follows: TGTGCCAGCAGCTTAGCGACAGGGGCCCCCCTCGACGATGGCTACACCTTC. It specifies CASSLATGAPLDDGYTF.

The chain links TRBV7-9 to TRBJ2-1; 8 positions agree with TRBD1. The CDR3 has 17 amino acids. In germline, CDR1 is SEHNR, CDR2 FQNEAQ (reference sequence). Unmatched junction bases numbered 12, after V lost 4 bases and J lost 4 bases. CDR3 amino acids: CASSSVIPRGQYNEQFF. CDR3 in DNA: TGTGCCAGCAGCTCAGTTATCCCCAGGGGGCAATACAATGAGCAGTTCTTC.

The chain has TRBV20-1 and TRBJ2-4; D may be TRBD1 or TRBD2 (5 bases each). V shed 0 bases and J shed 0 bases, with 12 bases lying between them. The CDR3 consists of 16 residues. The germline V gene has CDR1 DFQATT and CDR2 SNEGSKA (reference sequence). The CDR3 loop is CSARDLGELAKNIQYF. DNA for the CDR3: TGCAGTGCTAGAGATCTGGGGGAACTAGCCAAAAACATTCAGTACTTC.

There are many counts of this clonotype. The rearrangement links TRBV7-2 to TRBJ2-1; the match to TRBD2 covers 11 bases. V shed 3 bases, J shed 4 bases, and the junction held 2 bases outside the gene matches. Germline-derived CDR1 and CDR2 are SGHTA and FQGNSA. The CDR3 has 15 amino acids. CDR3 DNA: TGTGCCAGCAGCTTTAGCGGGGGGGTGTACAATGAGCAGTTCTTC. This encodes CASSFSGGVYNEQFF.

Points on this clonotype: The germline gene is not matched at one end of the junction; a read error may be the cause. This chain connects TRBV4-1 to TRBJ2-3; D remains ambiguous. CDR3 length: 15 residues. CDR1 is MGHRA, CDR2 YSYEKL, per germline. CDR3 coding DNA: TGTGCCAGCAGCCCGACTCCTCCTAGCACAGATACGCAGTATTTT. Its translation: CASSPTPPSTDTQYF.

This clonotype was recorded at least ten times. CDR3 loop: CASSFIPDYEQYF. Here the CDR3 DNA reads TGTGCCAGCAGCTTTATCCCCGACTACGAGCAGTACTTC. This chain uses TRBV7-2 with TRBJ2-7; D gene uncertain. The ends were cut back, 3 bases at V and 3 bases at J, with 9 bases in the middle. Per the germline V gene, CDR1 is SGHTA and CDR2 is FQGNSA. The CDR3 is made up of 13 amino acids.

The rearrangement joins TRBV6-1 to TRBJ1-5, with 10 bases aligning to TRBD1. The V segment lost 4 bases and the J segment 6 bases; nucleotides outside the gene matches: 9. Germline loops: CDR1 MNHNS, CDR2 SASEGT. The CDR3 is 16 amino acids. For the CDR3, the DNA is TGTGCCAGCAGTGGGGCGGGACAGGGGTTCGGTCAGCCCCAGCATTTT. Protein product: CASSGAGQGFGQPQHF.

This clonotype occurred many times. The chain links TRBV7-9 to TRBJ2-7; D call uncertain. Deletions cut 0 bases from V and 4 bases from J, with 7 bases between. CDR1 and CDR2 from the germline V gene are SEHNR and FQNEAQ (reference sequence). The CDR3 has 13 amino acids. In nucleotides, the CDR3 is TGTGCCAGCAGCTTAGCTGGGGTATACGAGCAGTACTTC. Its translation is CASSLAGVYEQYF.

A single count supports this clonotype. The chain links TRBV20-1 to TRBJ2-5, with D maybe TRBD1 (6 bases). Germline V lookup: CDR1 DFQATT, CDR2 SNEGSKA (reference sequence). CDR3 length: 14 amino acids. Trimming removed 1 base at V and 2 bases at J, with 11 bases between. CDR3: CSARGRQGQETQYF. CDR3 nucleotide sequence: TGCAGTGCTAGAGGGCGGCAGGGGCAAGAGACCCAGTACTTC.

This chain uses TRBV6-2 or TRBV6-3 with TRBJ1-2; possible D gene TRBD1, 5 bases. In germline, CDR1 is MNHEY, CDR2 SVGEGT. Trimming took off 4 bases at V and 0 bases at J, with 12 bases between the two ends. The CDR3 is 15 residues long. CDR3 amino acids: CASSSTATANYGYTF. CDR3 in DNA: TGTGCCAGCAGTTCCACAGCGACAGCTAACTATGGCTACACCTTC.

The sample holds a few counts of this clonotype. The rearrangement uses TRBV11-3 and TRBJ1-1; a possible D gene is TRBD1 (5 bases). Between the trimmed V and J ends, which lost 5 bases and 1 base, there was a span of 14 bases. The CDR3 contains 15 residues. Looked up from germline, CDR1 is SGHNT and CDR2 is YENEEA. The CDR3 here is CASSGSGGTNTEAFF. CDR3 in DNA: TGTGCCAGCAGCGGGTCCGGGGGGACGAACACTGAAGCTTTCTTT. Variable domain in full (rest from reference TRBV11-3 and TRBJ1-1): EAGVVQSPRYKIIEKKQPVAFWCNPISGHNTLYWYLQNLGQGPELLIRYENEEAVDDSQLPKDRFSAERLKGVDSTLKIQPAELGDSAVYLCASSGSGGTNTEAFFGQGTRLTVV.

The chain combines TRBV7-9 with TRBJ1-2; 9 bases are shared with TRBD1. With 1 base clipped from V and 4 bases from J, the junction kept 7 bases outside the gene matches. Germline lookup yields CDR1 SEHNR and CDR2 FQNEAQ (reference sequence). This CDR3 spans 16 amino acids. The CDR3 sequence: CASSLEGTGQIYGYTF. Written as DNA, the CDR3 is TGTGCCAGCAGCTTAGAGGGGACAGGGCAAATCTATGGCTACACCTTC.

V usage is TRBV12-3 or TRBV12-4 and J usage is TRBJ2-5; 12 bases are a match to TRBD2. This CDR3 region has 17 residues. The V gene end was trimmed by 5 bases and the J gene end by 1 base; junction bases not matched to a gene: 8. The CDR3 reads CASSKGLAGGVQETQYF. In DNA, the CDR3 is TGTGCCAGCAGTAAGGGGCTAGCGGGGGGGGTCCAAGAGACCCAGTACTTC.

CDR3 nucleotide sequence: TGTGCCAGCAGCTCCCTTGTTGCCGCACTGCGGGAGACCCAGTACTTC. Its protein is CASSSLVAALRETQYF. The chain is built from TRBV7-9 and TRBJ2-5; D remains ambiguous. The germline V gene has CDR1 SEHNR and CDR2 FQNEAQ (reference sequence). This CDR3 is built from 16 residues. V lost 4 bases and J 5 bases, leaving 20 bases between the germline ends.

The chain carries TRBV20-1 and TRBJ2-2; 8 bases fit TRBD1. The CDR3 consists of 15 residues. The V and J ends lost 4 bases and 1 base, in that order; junction bases with no gene match: 5. The germline V gene has CDR1 DFQATT and CDR2 SNEGSKA (reference sequence). CDR3 protein: CSAINRGLNTGELFF. The CDR3 bases are TGCAGTGCTATAAACAGGGGGTTGAACACCGGGGAGCTGTTTTTT.

This clonotype was observed a few times. The chain recombines TRBV11-2 with TRBJ2-7, with 11 positions matching TRBD2. CDR3 length: 15 residues. Germline assignment: CDR1 SGHAT and CDR2 FQNNGV. J gave up 7 bases and V 4 bases, and 9 bases lay outside the gene matches. The CDR3 reads CASSSIAGGPGEQYF. The CDR3 DNA follows: TGTGCCAGCAGCTCCATAGCGGGAGGGCCGGGGGAGCAGTACTTC.

The chain employs TRBV3-1 and TRBJ1-6, with TRBD1 identical over 8 bases. Germline assignment: CDR1 LGHDT and CDR2 YNNKEL (reference sequence). Unmatched junction bases numbered 3, after V lost 6 bases and J lost 5 bases. This CDR3 comprises 14 residues. CDR3 loop: CASRRGQDNSPLHF. For the CDR3, the DNA is TGTGCCAGCAGGAGGGGACAGGATAATTCACCCCTCCACTTT.